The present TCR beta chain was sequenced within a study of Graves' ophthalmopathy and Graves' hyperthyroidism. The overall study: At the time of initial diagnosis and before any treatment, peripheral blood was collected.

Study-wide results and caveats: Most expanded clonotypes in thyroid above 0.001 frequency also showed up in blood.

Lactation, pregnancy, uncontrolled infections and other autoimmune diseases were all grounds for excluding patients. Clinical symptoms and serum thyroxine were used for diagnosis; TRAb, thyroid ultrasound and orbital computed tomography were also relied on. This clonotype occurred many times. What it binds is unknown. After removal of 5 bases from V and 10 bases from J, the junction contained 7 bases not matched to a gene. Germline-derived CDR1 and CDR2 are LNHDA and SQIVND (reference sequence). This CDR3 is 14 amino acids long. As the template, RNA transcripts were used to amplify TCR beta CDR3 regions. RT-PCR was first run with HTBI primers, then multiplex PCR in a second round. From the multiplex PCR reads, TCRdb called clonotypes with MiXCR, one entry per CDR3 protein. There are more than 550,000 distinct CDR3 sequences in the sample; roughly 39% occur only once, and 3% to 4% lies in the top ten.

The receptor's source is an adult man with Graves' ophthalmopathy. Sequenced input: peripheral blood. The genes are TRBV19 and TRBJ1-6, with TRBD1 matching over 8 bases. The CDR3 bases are TGTGCCAGTAGTCTCGGACAGGGAACATCACCCCTCCACTTT. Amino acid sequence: CASSLGQGTSPLHF.